This TCR beta chain emerged from a study of PD-1 blockade in classical Hodgkin lymphoma. General study results and limits: Baseline diversity resembling that of newly diagnosed patients was seen in complete responders. Before treatment, TCR diversity in newly diagnosed patients was reportedly lower than in healthy donors.

From germline, CDR1 is SGHTS and CDR2 YDEGEE. V lost 4 bases to trimming and J lost 8 bases, with 6 bases between them. This CDR3 is built from 10 residues. All patients experienced relapse after autologous stem cell transplantation, and brentuximab vedotin exposure was variable. From thawed PBMCs, CD4+ T cells were purified using magnetic negative selection. Complete response, partial response or progressive disease constituted the best response categories observed. TCRdb's table, derived via immunoSEQ multiplex PCR, lists solely in-frame clones and lacks some. The sample holds 4,500 or so clones, around 81% seen once. About this clone itself: Its specificity is unknown.

Sequences were derived from CD4+ T cells from blood, sampled at baseline. The TCR sequence derives from a human donor with classical Hodgkin lymphoma. The chain joins TRBV5-8 to TRBJ1-2; unclear D gene. DNA of the CDR3: TGTGCCAGCAGCCGATGGGGCTACACCTTC. This gives the protein CASSRWGYTF.